These 25 T cell receptor beta chains originate from one sample sequenced in a study of cytomegalovirus exposure and HLA in healthy donors. Sequencing was performed with immunoSEQ multiplex PCR; in TCRdb, only in-frame clones are kept and a portion is missing. The data show approximately 230,000 clones, approximately 84% seen once. Sequenced: PBMCs. These TCRs come from a man between 18 and 29 years old in good health and CMV-seropositive.

The chain combines TRBV6-1 with TRBJ2-3, with a tentative D call TRBD2 (6 bases). CDR1 MNHNS and CDR2 SASEGT come from the germline V gene. The CDR3 covers 15 residues. Trimming took 4 bases from V and 2 from J, leaving 13 bases between them. CDR3 nucleotides: TGTGCCAGCAGTGCGGGACTCCTTTACACAGATACGCAGTATTTT. Amino acid sequence: CASSAGLLYTDTQYF.

The chain couples TRBV5-1 to TRBJ1-1; a possible D gene is TRBD1 (5 bases). The CDR3 is 14 residues long. V lost 4 bases to trimming and J lost 4 bases, with 14 bases between them. Germline V gene sequence: CDR1 SGHRS, CDR2 YFSETQ. CDR3 region: CASSVHGGVTEAFF. Written as DNA, the CDR3 is TGCGCCAGCAGCGTTCATGGGGGGGTCACTGAAGCTTTCTTT.

The gene calls are TRBV11-2 and TRBJ2-1, with D hard to call. Germline CDR1 SGHAT, CDR2 FQNNGV. This CDR3 is built from 14 residues. V was clipped by 0 bases and J by 0 bases, with 3 bases between them. CDR3 nucleotide sequence: TGTGCCAGCAGCTTAGAATACTCCTACAATGAGCAGTTCTTC. Translating it yields CASSLEYSYNEQFF.

The genes are TRBV27 and TRBJ2-7; 12 bases are a match to TRBD2. CDR3 length: 15 residues. CDR1 is MNHEY, CDR2 SMNVEV, per germline (reference sequence). J lost 6 bases, V lost 6 bases, and 9 bases had no gene match. For the CDR3, the DNA is TGTGCCAGCAGCCCCCGACTAGCGGGAGCGGGCGAGCAGTACTTC. It yields the protein CASSPRLAGAGEQYF.

In the case of this clone: This may come from a read error, since a much larger clone is one base off. The chain employs TRBV6-1 and TRBJ1-2; D is uncertain. Germline-derived CDR1 and CDR2 are MNHNS and SASEGT. The length of the CDR3 is 12 residues. The germline V and J ends were trimmed by 3 bases and 4 bases, with 6 bases remaining between them. CDR3 amino acids: CASSDYRYGYTF. DNA of the CDR3: TGTGCCAGCAGTGATTATCGCTATGGCTACACCTTC.

This chain connects TRBV6-1 to TRBJ2-4; 8 bases fit TRBD2. This CDR3 has 16 amino acids. The germline CDR1 and CDR2 sequences are MNHNS and SASEGT. V lost 2 bases to trimming and J lost 7 bases; unmatched junction nucleotides: 10. The CDR3 sequence: CASSELTGTRHNIQYF. The CDR3 nucleotides are TGTGCCAGCAGTGAACTGACCGGGACTAGACATAACATTCAGTACTTC.

DNA for the CDR3: TGTGCCAGTAGATCCCGAGGGGCCGTCTCCTACGAGCAGTACTTC. This encodes CASRSRGAVSYEQYF. V is TRBV19 and J is TRBJ2-7; D is perhaps TRBD1 or TRBD2 (5 bases each). V lost 6 bases and J lost 0, with 15 bases in between. CDR3 length equals 15 residues. The germline gives CDR1 LNHDA, CDR2 SQIVND (reference sequence).

The chain is built from TRBV6-5 and TRBJ1-2, with a tentative D call TRBD1 (5 bases). CDR1 and CDR2 from the germline V gene are MNHEY and SVGAGI. V was shortened by 2 bases and J by 4 bases, with 17 bases between the two germline ends. The CDR3 contains 16 residues. CDR3 in DNA: TGTGCCAGCAGTTACAGGCAGGGTGTTGGGTCCTATGGCTACACCTTC. It specifies CASSYRQGVGSYGYTF.

In its sample, this clone was seen a few times. The rearrangement joins TRBV5-1 to TRBJ2-2; weak D call: TRBD1 (5 bases). The germline CDR1 and CDR2 sequences are SGHRS and YFSETQ. Trimming cost V 1 base and J 6 bases, with 13 bases left between them. This CDR3 is 15 amino acids long. The CDR3 nucleotides are TGCGCCAGCAGCTTGCGGCAGGGCGAGGCCGGGGAGCTGTTTTTT. Protein product: CASSLRQGEAGELFF.

This clone was detected only once. V and J are TRBV7-9 and TRBJ2-3; the match to TRBD1 covers 7 bases. Germline CDR1 is SEHNR and CDR2 is FQNEAQ (reference sequence). The CDR3 has 15 residues. Unmatched junction bases numbered 5, after V lost 5 bases and J lost 0 bases. The CDR3, as DNA: TGTGCCAGCAGCCCCGGACAGGTTAGCACAGATACGCAGTATTTT. This gives the protein CASSPGQVSTDTQYF.

The chain carries TRBV7-3 and TRBJ1-1; D is unresolved. Germline V lookup: CDR1 SGHTA, CDR2 FQGTGA. Trimming took off 2 bases at V and 5 bases at J, with 9 bases between the two ends. The CDR3 runs to 13 residues. The CDR3 nucleotides are TGTGCCAGCAGCTTATTCCTAGCTACTGAAGCTTTCTTT. This translates into CASSLFLATEAFF.

This sequence joins TRBV5-1 and TRBJ2-7; D may be TRBD2 (6 bases). Germline lookup yields CDR1 SGHRS and CDR2 YFSETQ. The CDR3 runs 14 residues. The V and J ends lost 5 bases and 2 bases respectively, with 14 bases between them. CDR3 sequence (DNA): TGCGCCAGCAGTCCAGACGGGGGTACCTACGAGCAGTACTTC. This gives the protein CASSPDGGTYEQYF.

In its sample, this clone was seen a few times. The V gene is TRBV30, the J gene TRBJ1-2; D remains ambiguous. The germline V gene encodes CDR1 GTSNPN and CDR2 SVGIG (reference sequence). The CDR3 covers 14 residues. With 5 bases removed from V and 2 bases from J, the gap between germline ends came to 15 bases. Here the CDR3 DNA reads TGTGCCTGGGACCCAGGCTCGGGAAACTATGGCTACACCTTC. It specifies CAWDPGSGNYGYTF.

CDR3 sequence (DNA): TGCAGCGCCAGGGACAGGGGGTACTCCTACGAGCAGTACTTC. Translation gives CSARDRGYSYEQYF. The chain is built from TRBV29-1 and TRBJ2-7, with 11 bases matching TRBD1. J was trimmed by 0 bases and V by 7 bases; bases with no gene match: 5. CDR1 SQVTM and CDR2 ANQGSEA come from the germline V gene. This CDR3 has 14 amino acids.

The chain is built from TRBV27 and TRBJ2-1, with D perhaps TRBD1 (5 bases). The CDR3 spans 14 residues. Germline V gene sequence: CDR1 MNHEY, CDR2 SMNVEV (reference sequence). Between the trimmed V and J ends, which lost 3 bases and 5 bases, there was a span of 11 bases. The chain's CDR3 is CASSLWGEDNEQFF. The CDR3 DNA follows: TGTGCCAGCAGTTTGTGGGGCGAGGACAATGAGCAGTTCTTC.

This chain connects TRBV29-1 to TRBJ1-1; weak D call: TRBD1 (6 bases). The CDR3 consists of 13 residues. CDR1 SQVTM and CDR2 ANQGSEA come from the germline V gene. Trimming removed 4 bases from V and 0 bases from J, with 9 bases in between. The CDR3 DNA follows: TGCAGCGTTGCACAGGGCTTGAACACTGAAGCTTTCTTT. Residues: CSVAQGLNTEAFF.

The gene calls are TRBV15 and TRBJ2-1; the D is unclear. The V gene lost 4 bases and the J gene lost 7 bases, with 8 bases spanning the gap. Germline CDR1 reads LNHNV; CDR2 reads YYDKDF (reference sequence). This CDR3 contains 12 residues. The CDR3 region is CATSNHRNEQFF. CDR3 coding DNA: TGTGCCACCAGCAATCACCGGAATGAGCAGTTCTTC.

The gene calls are TRBV5-1 and TRBJ1-1, with D unclear. Deletions cut 4 bases from V and 4 bases from J, with 20 bases between. CDR1 is SGHRS, CDR2 YFSETQ, per germline. This CDR3 contains 16 residues. CDR3 loop: CASSPMAWGGGTEAFF. For the CDR3, the DNA is TGCGCCAGCAGCCCGATGGCGTGGGGAGGAGGCACTGAAGCTTTCTTT.

The chain uses TRBV4-1 and TRBJ2-7, with 8 bases fitting TRBD1. With V trimmed by 2 bases and J by 3 bases, 9 bases remained unmatched. Germline-derived CDR1 and CDR2 are MGHRA and YSYEKL. There are 16 residues in the CDR3. CDR3 loop: CASSQPPGQGVYEQYF. The CDR3 DNA reads as TGCGCCAGCAGCCAACCCCCCGGACAGGGCGTCTACGAGCAGTACTTC.

The chain couples TRBV28 to TRBJ1-2, with 7 bases aligning to TRBD1. CDR1 and CDR2 (germline): MDHEN, SYDVKM. Trimming cost V 8 bases and J 6 bases; bases outside gene matches: 9. CDR3 length: 13 residues. Written as DNA, the CDR3 is TGTGCCAGCCACACGACAGGGTCGCATGGCTACACCTTC. Translated, it gives CASHTTGSHGYTF.

The chain recombines TRBV11-2 with TRBJ1-1; the D is unclear. Trimming took off 1 base at V and 2 bases at J, with 8 bases between the two ends. The CDR3 has 14 residues. Germline assignment: CDR1 SGHAT and CDR2 FQNNGV. For the CDR3, the DNA is TGTGCCAGCAGCTTAGGGCGGATTAACACTGAAGCTTTCTTT. Translated, it gives CASSLGRINTEAFF.

The V and J genes are TRBV2 and TRBJ1-1, with TRBD1 as a possible D gene (6 bases). The V and J ends lost 7 bases and 1 base respectively, with 13 bases between them. This CDR3 contains 14 residues. The V gene's germline CDR1 is SNHLY and CDR2 FYNNEI. The CDR3 bases are TGTGCCAGCACATTTGAGGGGGGGAACACTGAAGCTTTCTTT. The encoded protein is CASTFEGGNTEAFF.

This clone appeared once. The rearrangement links TRBV7-8 to TRBJ2-4; TRBD1 is a possible D gene (5 bases). Trimming removed 3 bases at V and 6 bases at J, with 9 bases between. Germline loops: CDR1 SGHVS, CDR2 FQNEAQ. The CDR3 is 13 residues long. The CDR3 DNA reads as TGTGCCAGCAGCTTTGGCAGGGTAAACATTCAGTACTTC. Protein: CASSFGRVNIQYF.

The chain joins TRBV19 to TRBJ2-3, with 8 bases that match TRBD2. J gave up 3 bases and V 0 bases, and 8 bases lay outside the gene matches. Germline V CDR1 and CDR2: LNHDA, SQIVND (reference sequence). This CDR3 is built from 17 residues. As DNA, the CDR3 is TGTGCCAGTAGTATAGATCCGCTAGCGGGCCTTACAGATACGCAGTATTTT. Translated, it gives CASSIDPLAGLTDTQYF.

This rearrangement joins TRBV28 to TRBJ1-2; no firm D call. Trimming shortened V by 6 bases and J by 8 bases, and 19 bases separated the two germline ends. CDR1 and CDR2 from the germline V gene are MDHEN and SYDVKM. The CDR3 sequence is 14 residues long. The CDR3 loop reads CASSPRTRANGYTF. The CDR3 DNA reads as TGTGCCAGCAGCCCGAGAACTAGGGCGAACGGCTACACCTTC.